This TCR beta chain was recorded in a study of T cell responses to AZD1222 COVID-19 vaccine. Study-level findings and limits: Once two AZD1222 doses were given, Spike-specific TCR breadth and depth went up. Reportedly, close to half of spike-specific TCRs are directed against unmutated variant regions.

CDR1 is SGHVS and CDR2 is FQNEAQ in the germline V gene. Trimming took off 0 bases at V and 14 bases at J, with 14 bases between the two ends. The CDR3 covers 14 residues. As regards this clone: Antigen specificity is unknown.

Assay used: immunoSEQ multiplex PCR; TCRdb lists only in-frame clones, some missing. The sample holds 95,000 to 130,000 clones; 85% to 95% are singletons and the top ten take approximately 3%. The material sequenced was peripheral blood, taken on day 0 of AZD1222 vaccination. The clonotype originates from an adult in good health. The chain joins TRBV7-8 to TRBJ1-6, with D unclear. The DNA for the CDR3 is TGTGCCAGCAGCTTAGCCAGGAAGGCCATCACCCTCCACTTT. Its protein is CASSLARKAITLHF.